Listed below are T cell receptor beta chains from one sample, sequenced in a study of breast tumors, draining lymph nodes, adjacent tissues. TCRdb processed the multiplex PCR reads anew with MiXCR; each CDR3 protein has one entry. The repertoire consists of roughly 80,000 distinct CDR3 sequences, with roughly 20% occurring once and the leading ten covering 2.4%. Sequenced: axillary lymph node tissue. These receptors were taken from a female donor with breast cancer. Some clones in this sample may be carry-over from other donors' samples. CDR3s include the opening cysteine and the closing phenylalanine or tryptophan. Fields, in order: D gene, J gene, V gene, clone size, CDR3 DNA, CDR3 protein. A D gene is named only where the DNA matches it firmly. The size of a clone is reported for some rows only, either as once, few or many, or as a class for expanded clones.

TRBD1 | TRBJ2-7 | TRBV18 | once | TGTGCCAGCTCACCCCTGGGACAGGGTCTTCCCTACGAGCAGTACTTC | CASSPLGQGLPYEQYF
NA | TRBJ1-6 | TRBV5-1 | many | TGCGCCAGCAGCCTTGACAGCCTTTATAATTCACCCCTCCACTTT | CASSLDSLYNSPLHF
TRBD1 | TRBJ2-5 | TRBV20-1 | many | TGCAGTGCTCCACCACAGGGACAGGGGAGCGTGGGGACCCAGTACTTC | CSAPPQGQGSVGTQYF
NA | TRBJ1-4 | TRBV14 | NA | TGTGCCAGCAGCCAAATAGCAAGGTACGAGGGGTGGGTTGAAAAACTGTTTTTT | CASSQIARYEGWVEKLFF
NA | TRBJ2-7 | TRBV11-2 | few | TGTGCCAGCAGCTTAGATCGGGCTGAGCAGTACTTC | CASSLDRAEQYF
NA | TRBJ1-5 | TRBV9 | NA | TGTGCCAGCAGCGTGGCTGATAGCAATCAGCCCCAGCATTTT | CASSVADSNQPQHF
NA | TRBJ2-7 | TRBV7-8 | many | TGTGCCAGCAGCTCAGAATTTAGCGGTAGCCGATACGAGCAGTACTTC | CASSSEFSGSRYEQYF
TRBD1 | TRBJ2-7 | TRBV7-2 | many | TGTGCCAGCAGCTTCGCAGGGGGCGAGCAGTACTTC | CASSFAGGEQYF
TRBD2 | TRBJ2-7 | TRBV27 | NA | TGTGCCAGCAGTACCCCGCCGGGGACTAGCGGGTACGAGCAGTACTTC | CASSTPPGTSGYEQYF
NA | TRBJ2-3 | TRBV5-4 | many | TGTGCCAGCAGCTTCGACAGCACAGATACGCAGTATTTT | CASSFDSTDTQYF
NA | TRBJ1-2 | TRBV6-1 | many | TGTGCCAGCAGTCGGTCAGGGCCCTATGGCTACACCTTC | CASSRSGPYGYTF
TRBD1 | TRBJ1-3 | TRBV5-4 | many | TGTGCCAGCAGCCCTGGACAGGAGGCTGGAAACACCATATATTTT | CASSPGQEAGNTIYF
NA | TRBJ1-5 | TRBV7-2 | many | TGTGCCAGCAGCTTATCCGGGGGCAATCAGCCCCAGCATTTT | CASSLSGGNQPQHF
TRBD2 | TRBJ2-1 | TRBV11-1 | many | TGTGCCAGCAGCATCGGACTAGGCGGATCCTACAATGAGCAGTTCTTC | CASSIGLGGSYNEQFF
NA | TRBJ1-1 | TRBV15 | NA | TGTGCCACCAGCAGAGATGTGGTCCCGAACACTGAGGCTTTCTTT | CATSRDVVPNTEAFF
NA | TRBJ1-2 | TRBV30 | NA | TGTGCCTGGAGTGTAGGGGGGGGGTTCTATGGCTACACCTTC | CAWSVGGGFYGYTF
TRBD2 | TRBJ2-7 | TRBV6-1 | many | TGTGCCAGCAGTGTAGCGGGAAACTCCTACGAGCAGTACTTC | CASSVAGNSYEQYF
NA | TRBJ2-2 | TRBV7-6 | many | TGTGCCAGCAGCTTAAGGCAGGGTATGGTCGGCGGGGAGCTGTTTTTT | CASSLRQGMVGGELFF
NA | TRBJ1-5 | TRBV11-1 | many | TGTGCCAGCAGCTTAGATGGGGACAATCAGCCCCAGCATTTT | CASSLDGDNQPQHF
NA | TRBJ2-1 | TRBV6-2/TRBV6-3 | many | TGTGCCAGCAGTTACCCGTTTCATGAGCAGTTCTTC | CASSYPFHEQFF
TRBD2 | TRBJ2-5 | TRBV9 | many | TGTGCCAGCAGCGAAACTAGCGGGGGAGAGACCCAGTACTTC | CASSETSGGETQYF
NA | TRBJ2-5 | TRBV28 | NA | TGTGCCAGCAGTTTCCCGGACGGGTACCAAGAGACCCAGTACTTC | CASSFPDGYQETQYF
TRBD2 | TRBJ2-7 | TRBV6-5 | many | TGTGCCAGTAAGCCGGGACTAGCTAACGAGCAGTACTTC | CASKPGLANEQYF
TRBD2 | TRBJ2-7 | TRBV7-8 | many | TGTGCCAGCAGCCCCGTCGGGACTAGCCGATACTTC | CASSPVGTSRYF